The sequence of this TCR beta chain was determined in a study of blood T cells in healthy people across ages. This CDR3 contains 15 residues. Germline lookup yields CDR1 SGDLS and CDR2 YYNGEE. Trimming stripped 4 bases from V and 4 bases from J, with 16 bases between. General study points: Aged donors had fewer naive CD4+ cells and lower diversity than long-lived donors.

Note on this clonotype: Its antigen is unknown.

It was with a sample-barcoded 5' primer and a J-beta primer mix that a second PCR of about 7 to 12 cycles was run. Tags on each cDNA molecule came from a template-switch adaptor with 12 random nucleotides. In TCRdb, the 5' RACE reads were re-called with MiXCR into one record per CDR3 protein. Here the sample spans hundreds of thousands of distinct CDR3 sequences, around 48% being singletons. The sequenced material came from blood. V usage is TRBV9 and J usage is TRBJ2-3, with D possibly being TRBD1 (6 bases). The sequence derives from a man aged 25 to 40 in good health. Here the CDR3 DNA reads TGTGCCAGCAGCAAAACAGGGCCGAGCGCAGATACGCAGTATTTT. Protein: CASSKTGPSADTQYF. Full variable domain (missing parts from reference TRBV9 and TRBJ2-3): DSGVTQTPKHLITATGQRVTLRCSPRSGDLSVYWYQQSLDQGLQFLIQYYNGEERAKGNILERFSAQQFPDLHSELNLSSLELGDSALYFCASSKTGPSADTQYFGPGTRLTVL.